The present T cell receptor (beta chain) was sequenced within a study of blood T cell repertoires in COVID-19. Clinical history as reported by participants underpinned cohort assignment. Cohort 3 recovered donors had two negative PCRs, clearance, or symptom resolution. The protocol was immunoSEQ multiplex PCR, while the TCRdb copy is restricted to in-frame clones and leaves out a portion. The sample shows about 170,000 clones, 89% of them seen only once. V was clipped by 6 bases and J by 11 bases; unmatched bases: 12. The CDR3 is 13 amino acids. Germline loops: CDR1 MDHEN, CDR2 SYDVKM. This sequence originates from a woman aged 18-29 years who had recovered from COVID-19. The chain carries TRBV28 and TRBJ1-1; TRBD1 agrees at 7 bases. The sample comprised PBMCs or T cells enriched from blood (not recorded which). The CDR3 coding sequence is TGTGCCAGCAGCAGAAGGGGGCTTCGGGGGGCTTTCTTT. Its translation: CASSRRGLRGAFF.